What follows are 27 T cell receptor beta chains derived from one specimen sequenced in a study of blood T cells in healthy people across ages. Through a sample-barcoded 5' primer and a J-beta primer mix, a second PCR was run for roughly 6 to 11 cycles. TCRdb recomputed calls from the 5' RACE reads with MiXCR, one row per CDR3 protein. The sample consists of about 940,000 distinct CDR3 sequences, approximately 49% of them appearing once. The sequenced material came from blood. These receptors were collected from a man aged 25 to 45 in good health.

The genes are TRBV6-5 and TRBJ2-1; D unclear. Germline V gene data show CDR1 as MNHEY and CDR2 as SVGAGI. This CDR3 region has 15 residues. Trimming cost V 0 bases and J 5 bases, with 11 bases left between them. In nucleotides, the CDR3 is TGTGCCAGCAGTTACTCGTCAACAACAGACAATGAGCAGTTCTTC. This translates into CASSYSSTTDNEQFF.

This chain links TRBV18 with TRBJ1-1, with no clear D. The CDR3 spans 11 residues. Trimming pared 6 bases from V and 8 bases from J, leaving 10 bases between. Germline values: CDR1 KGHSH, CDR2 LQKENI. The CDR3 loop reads CASSTGGEAFF. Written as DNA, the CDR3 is TGTGCCAGCTCTACCGGCGGGGAAGCTTTCTTT.

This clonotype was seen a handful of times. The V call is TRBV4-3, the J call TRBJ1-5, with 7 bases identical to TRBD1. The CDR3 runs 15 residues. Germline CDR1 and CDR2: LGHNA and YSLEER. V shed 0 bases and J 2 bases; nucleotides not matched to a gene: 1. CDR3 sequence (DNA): TGCGCCAGCAGCCAAGATCAGGGGGGCAATCAGCCCCAGCATTTT. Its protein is CASSQDQGGNQPQHF.

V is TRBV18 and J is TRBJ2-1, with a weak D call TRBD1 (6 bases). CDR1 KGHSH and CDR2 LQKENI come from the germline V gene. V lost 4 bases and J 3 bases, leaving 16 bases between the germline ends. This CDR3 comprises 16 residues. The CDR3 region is CASSRNTGNSYNEQFF. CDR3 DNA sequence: TGTGCCAGCTCACGAAACACAGGGAACAGCTACAATGAGCAGTTCTTC.

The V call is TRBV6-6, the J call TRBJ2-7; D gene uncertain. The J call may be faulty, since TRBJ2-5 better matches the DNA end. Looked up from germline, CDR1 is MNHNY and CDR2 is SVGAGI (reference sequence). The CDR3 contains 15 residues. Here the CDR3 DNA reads TGTGCCAGCAGTTACTCGAGTGCTGACCGGGAGACCCAGTACTTC. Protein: CASSYSSADRETQYF.

In DNA form, the CDR3 reads TGTGCCAGCAGCTTAGTCTTCGGGGGACTCCCCTCCTACGAGCAGTACTTC. It codes for CASSLVFGGLPSYEQYF. The V call is TRBV7-2, the J call TRBJ2-7; tentative D call: TRBD2 (6 bases). The V end was cut by 1 base, the J end by 0 bases, with 16 bases between. Germline-derived CDR1 and CDR2 are SGHTA and FQGNSA. The length of the CDR3 is 17 residues.

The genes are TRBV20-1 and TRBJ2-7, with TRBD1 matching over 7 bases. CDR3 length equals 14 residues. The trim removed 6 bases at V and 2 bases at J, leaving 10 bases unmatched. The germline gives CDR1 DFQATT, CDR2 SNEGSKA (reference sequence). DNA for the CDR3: TGCAGTGCGTACGACAGGGCTTTTGCCTACGAGCAGTACTTC. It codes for CSAYDRAFAYEQYF.

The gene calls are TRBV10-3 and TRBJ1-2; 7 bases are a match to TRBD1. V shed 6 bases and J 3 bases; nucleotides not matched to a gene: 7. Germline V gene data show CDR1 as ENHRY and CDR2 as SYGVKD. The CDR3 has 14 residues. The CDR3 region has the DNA TGTGCCATCAGCCCCGGGACAGAGGACTATGGCTACACCTTC. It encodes CAISPGTEDYGYTF.

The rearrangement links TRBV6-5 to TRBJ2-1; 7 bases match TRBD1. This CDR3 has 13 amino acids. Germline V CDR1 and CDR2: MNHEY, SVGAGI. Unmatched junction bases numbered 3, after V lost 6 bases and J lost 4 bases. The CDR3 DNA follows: TGTGCCAGCAGGACAGGGAAGTACAATGAGCAGTTCTTC. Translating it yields CASRTGKYNEQFF.

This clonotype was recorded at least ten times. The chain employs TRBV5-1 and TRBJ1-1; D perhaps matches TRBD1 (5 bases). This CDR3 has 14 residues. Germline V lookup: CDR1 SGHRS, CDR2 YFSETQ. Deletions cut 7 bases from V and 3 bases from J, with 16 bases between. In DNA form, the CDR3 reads TGCGCCAGCTGCCGCGGGGACGGGGACACTGAAGCTTTCTTT. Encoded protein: CASCRGDGDTEAFF.

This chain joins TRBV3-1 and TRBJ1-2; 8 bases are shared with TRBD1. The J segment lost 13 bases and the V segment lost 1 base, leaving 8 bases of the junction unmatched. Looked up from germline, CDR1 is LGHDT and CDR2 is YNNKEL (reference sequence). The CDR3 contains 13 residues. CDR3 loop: CASSQAVRGRRTF. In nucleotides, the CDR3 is TGTGCCAGCAGCCAAGCGGTCAGGGGGCGCCGCACCTTC.

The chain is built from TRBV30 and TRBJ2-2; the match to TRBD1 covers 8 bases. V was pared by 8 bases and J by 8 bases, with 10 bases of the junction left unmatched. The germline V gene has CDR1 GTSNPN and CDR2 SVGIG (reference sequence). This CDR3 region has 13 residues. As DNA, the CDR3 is TGTGCCCGAGGGACAGGCATGTCGGGGGAGCTGTTTTTT. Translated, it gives CARGTGMSGELFF.

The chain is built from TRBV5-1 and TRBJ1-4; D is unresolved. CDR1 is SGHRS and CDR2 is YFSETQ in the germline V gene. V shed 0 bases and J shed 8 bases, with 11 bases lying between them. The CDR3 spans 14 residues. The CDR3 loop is CASSLDRPLEKLFF. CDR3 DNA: TGCGCCAGCAGCTTGGATCGACCCCTGGAAAAACTGTTTTTT.

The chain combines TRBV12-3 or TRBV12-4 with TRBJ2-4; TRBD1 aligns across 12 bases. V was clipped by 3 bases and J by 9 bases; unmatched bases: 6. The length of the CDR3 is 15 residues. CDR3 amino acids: CASSFGTGGSSIQYF. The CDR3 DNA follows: TGTGCCAGCAGTTTTGGGACAGGGGGCTCGAGCATTCAGTACTTC.

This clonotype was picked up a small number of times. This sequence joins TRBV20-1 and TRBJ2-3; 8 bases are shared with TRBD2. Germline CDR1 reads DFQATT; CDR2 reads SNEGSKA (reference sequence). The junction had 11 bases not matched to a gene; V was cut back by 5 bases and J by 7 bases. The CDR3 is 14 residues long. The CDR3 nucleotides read TGCAGTGCTCCCCACGGGGGGGTAGGAAATACGCAGTATTTT. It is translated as CSAPHGGVGNTQYF.

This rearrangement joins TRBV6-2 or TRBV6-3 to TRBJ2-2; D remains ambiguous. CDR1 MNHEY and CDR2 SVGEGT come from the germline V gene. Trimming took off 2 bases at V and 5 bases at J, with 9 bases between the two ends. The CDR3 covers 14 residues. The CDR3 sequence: CASSYRVRTGELFF. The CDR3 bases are TGTGCCAGCAGTTACCGGGTTCGGACCGGGGAGCTGTTTTTT.

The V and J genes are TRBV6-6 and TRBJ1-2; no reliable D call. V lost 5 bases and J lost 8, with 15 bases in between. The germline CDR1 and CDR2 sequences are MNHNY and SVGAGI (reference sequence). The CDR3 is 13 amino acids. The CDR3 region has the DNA TGTGCCAGCAGTACTGGAAACAGCGGGGGCTACACCTTC. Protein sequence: CASSTGNSGGYTF.

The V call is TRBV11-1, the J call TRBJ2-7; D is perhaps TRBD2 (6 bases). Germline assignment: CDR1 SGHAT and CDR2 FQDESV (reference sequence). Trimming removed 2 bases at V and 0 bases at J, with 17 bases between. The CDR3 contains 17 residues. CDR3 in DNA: TGTGCCAGCAGCTTAAACGACCGGGACTGGTTCTCCTACGAGCAGTACTTC. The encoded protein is CASSLNDRDWFSYEQYF.

The chain's CDR3 is CATSREGGSSYNEQFF. As DNA, the CDR3 is TGTGCCACCAGCAGGGAGGGTGGGAGCTCCTACAATGAGCAGTTCTTC. The chain has TRBV15 and TRBJ2-1; tentatively, D is TRBD2 (6 bases). Germline V gene sequence: CDR1 LNHNV, CDR2 YYDKDF (reference sequence). The V end lost 3 bases, the J end lost 0 bases, and 12 bases lay between the germline ends. This CDR3 has 16 residues.

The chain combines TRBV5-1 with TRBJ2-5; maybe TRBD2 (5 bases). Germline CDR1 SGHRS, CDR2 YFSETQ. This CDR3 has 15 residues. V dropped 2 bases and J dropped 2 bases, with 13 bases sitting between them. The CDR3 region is CASSFGLRLQETQYF. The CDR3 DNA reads TGCGCCAGCAGCTTTGGACTTAGGTTACAAGAGACCCAGTACTTC.

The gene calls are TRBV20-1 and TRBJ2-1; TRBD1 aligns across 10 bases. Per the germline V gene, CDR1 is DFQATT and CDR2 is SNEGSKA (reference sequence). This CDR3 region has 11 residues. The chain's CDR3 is CRPGQGVEQFF. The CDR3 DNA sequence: TGCAGACCTGGACAGGGGGTTGAGCAGTTCTTC.

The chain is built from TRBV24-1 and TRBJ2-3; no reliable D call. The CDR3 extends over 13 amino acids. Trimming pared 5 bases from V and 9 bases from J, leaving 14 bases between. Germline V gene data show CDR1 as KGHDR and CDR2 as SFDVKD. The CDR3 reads CATSVPDRPTQYF. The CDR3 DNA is TGTGCCACCAGTGTTCCGGACCGACCCACGCAGTATTTT.

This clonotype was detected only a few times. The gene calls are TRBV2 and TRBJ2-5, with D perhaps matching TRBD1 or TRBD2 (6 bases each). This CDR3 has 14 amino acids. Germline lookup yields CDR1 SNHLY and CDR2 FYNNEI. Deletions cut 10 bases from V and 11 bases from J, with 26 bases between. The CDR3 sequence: CATTLQQGLAEQYF. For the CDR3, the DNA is TGTGCCACCACCCTACAACAGGGTTTAGCGGAGCAGTACTTC.

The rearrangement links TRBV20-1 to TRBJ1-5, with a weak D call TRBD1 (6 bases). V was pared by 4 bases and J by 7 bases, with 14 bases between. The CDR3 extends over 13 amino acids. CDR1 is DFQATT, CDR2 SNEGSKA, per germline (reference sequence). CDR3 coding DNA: TGCAGTGCTAAGGAGGGGAGGGGGCAGCCCCAGCATTTT. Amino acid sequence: CSAKEGRGQPQHF.

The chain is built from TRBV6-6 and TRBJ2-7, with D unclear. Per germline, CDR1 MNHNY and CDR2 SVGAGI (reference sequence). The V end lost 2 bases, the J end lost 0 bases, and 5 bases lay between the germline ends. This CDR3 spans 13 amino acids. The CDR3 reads CASSYAYSYEQYF. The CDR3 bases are TGTGCCAGCAGTTACGCGTACTCCTACGAGCAGTACTTC.

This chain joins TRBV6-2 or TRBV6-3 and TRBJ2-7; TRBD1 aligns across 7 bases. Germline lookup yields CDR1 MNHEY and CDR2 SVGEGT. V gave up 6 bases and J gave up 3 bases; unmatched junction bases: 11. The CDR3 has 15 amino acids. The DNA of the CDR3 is TGTGCCAGCAGAGAGACAGGGTCAACCTTCTACGAGCAGTACTTC. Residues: CASRETGSTFYEQYF.

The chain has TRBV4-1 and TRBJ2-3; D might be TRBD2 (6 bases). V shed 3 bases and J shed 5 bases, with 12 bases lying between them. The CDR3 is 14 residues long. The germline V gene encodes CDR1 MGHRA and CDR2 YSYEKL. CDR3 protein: CASSHGGPGDTQYF. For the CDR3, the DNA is TGCGCCAGCAGCCATGGAGGGCCGGGAGATACGCAGTATTTT.